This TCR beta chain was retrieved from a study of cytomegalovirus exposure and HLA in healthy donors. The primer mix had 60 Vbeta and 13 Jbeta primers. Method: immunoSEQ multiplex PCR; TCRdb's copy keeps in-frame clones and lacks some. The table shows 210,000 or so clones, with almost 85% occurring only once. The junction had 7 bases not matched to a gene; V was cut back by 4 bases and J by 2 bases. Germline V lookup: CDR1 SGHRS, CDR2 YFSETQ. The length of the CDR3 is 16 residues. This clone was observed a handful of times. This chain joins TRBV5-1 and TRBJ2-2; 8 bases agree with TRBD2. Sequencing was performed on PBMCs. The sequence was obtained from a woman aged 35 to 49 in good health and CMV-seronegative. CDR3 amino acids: CASSREGGHNTGELFF. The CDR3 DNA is TGCGCCAGCAGCCGGGAGGGGGGCCACAACACCGGGGAGCTGTTTTTT.